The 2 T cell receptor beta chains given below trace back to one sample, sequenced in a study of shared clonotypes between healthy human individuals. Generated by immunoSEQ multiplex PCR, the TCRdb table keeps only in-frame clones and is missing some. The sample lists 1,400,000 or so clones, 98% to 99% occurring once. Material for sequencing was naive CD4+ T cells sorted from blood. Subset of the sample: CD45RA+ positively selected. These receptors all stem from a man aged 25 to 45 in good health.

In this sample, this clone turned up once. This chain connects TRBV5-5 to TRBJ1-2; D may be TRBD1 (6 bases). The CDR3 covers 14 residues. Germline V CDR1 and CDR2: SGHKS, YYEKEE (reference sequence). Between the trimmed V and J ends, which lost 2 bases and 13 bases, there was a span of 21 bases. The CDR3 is CASSFSAGENDGTF. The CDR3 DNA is TGTGCCAGCAGCTTCTCCGCAGGGGAGAATGATGGCACCTTC.

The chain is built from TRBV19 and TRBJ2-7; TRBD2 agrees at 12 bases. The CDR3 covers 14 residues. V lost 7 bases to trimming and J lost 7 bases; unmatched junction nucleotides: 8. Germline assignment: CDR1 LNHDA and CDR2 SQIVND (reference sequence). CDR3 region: CASTRLAGAGEQYF. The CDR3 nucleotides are TGTGCCAGTACCCGACTAGCGGGAGCGGGAGAGCAGTACTTC.